The sequence of this T cell receptor (beta chain) was determined in a study of CD8+CD57+ T cells in acquired aplastic anemia. Across the study: Sorted cells (CD4+ and CD8+) yielded DNA amounts that averaged roughly 3.2 ug. General study findings and limits: Patients and controls were found to share more than 25 CD8+ CDR3 sequences. Levels of CD8+ Simpson's diversity were not significantly distinct in patients versus controls.

CDR3 and TCR beta VDJ profiling relied on genomic DNA as the template. MiXCR, run by TCRdb on the reads, gives a single entry per CDR3 protein. The table records around 170,000 distinct CDR3 sequences, approximately 50% of them present only once. Ten or more counts support this clonotype. What it recognizes is unknown. Previously, flow cytometry had revealed CD8+CD57+ cell expansion in the patients chosen for sequencing. The germline V and J ends were trimmed by 5 bases and 1 base, with 8 bases remaining between them. CDR1 and CDR2 from the germline V gene are MNHNY and SVGAGI (reference sequence). The CDR3 runs 14 residues.

The TCR originated in a human donor with aplastic anemia. The sequenced sample was sorted CD4+, CD8+, or CD8+CD57+ T cells (not recorded which) from PBMCs. The V and J genes are TRBV6-6 and TRBJ2-2; D unresolved. The CDR3: CASSRRLNTGELFF. CDR3 DNA: TGTGCCAGCAGTAGGAGACTGAACACCGGGGAGCTGTTTTTT.